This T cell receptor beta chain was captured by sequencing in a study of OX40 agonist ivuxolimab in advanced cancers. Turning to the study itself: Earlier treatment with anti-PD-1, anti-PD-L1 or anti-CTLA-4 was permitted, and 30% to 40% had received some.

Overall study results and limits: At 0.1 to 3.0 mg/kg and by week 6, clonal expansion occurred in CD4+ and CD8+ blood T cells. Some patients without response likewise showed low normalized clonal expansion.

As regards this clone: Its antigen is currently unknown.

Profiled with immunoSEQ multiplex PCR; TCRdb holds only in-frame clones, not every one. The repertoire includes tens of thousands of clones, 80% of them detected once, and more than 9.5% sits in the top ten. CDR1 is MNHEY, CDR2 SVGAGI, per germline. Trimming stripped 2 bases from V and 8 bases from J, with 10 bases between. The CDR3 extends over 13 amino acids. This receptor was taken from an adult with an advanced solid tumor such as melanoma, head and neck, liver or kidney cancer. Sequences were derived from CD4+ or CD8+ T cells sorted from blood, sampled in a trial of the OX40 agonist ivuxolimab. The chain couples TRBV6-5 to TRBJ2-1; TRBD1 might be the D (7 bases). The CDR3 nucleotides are TGTGCCAGCAGTTACGGAGGGGGCGATGAGCAGTTCTTC. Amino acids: CASSYGGGDEQFF.